The source of this T cell receptor (beta chain) is a study of cytomegalovirus exposure and HLA in healthy donors. Germline trimming cut 0 bases from V and 3 bases from J; bases unmatched to any gene: 4. Germline CDR1 reads MNHNS; CDR2 reads SASEGT. The CDR3 is made up of 15 amino acids. The PCR made use of 60 Vbeta and 13 Jbeta primers. Only in-frame clones appear in the TCRdb table, and some are missing; sequencing was by immunoSEQ multiplex PCR. The sample lists about 200,000 clones, around 86% occurring once. The receptor was isolated from a woman in her forties or fifties in good health and CMV-seropositive. This chain links TRBV6-1 with TRBJ1-2; TRBD1 agrees at 7 bases. Input material: PBMCs. For the CDR3, the DNA is TGTGCCAGCAGTGAAGCAGGGGGCATTGACTATGGCTACACCTTC. It codes for CASSEAGGIDYGYTF.